This TCR beta chain stems from a study of spatial heterogeneity in lung cancer. Study-wide context: Available PBMC from follow-up, collected a median of approximately 25 months after resection, underwent sequencing. More beta-chain than alpha-chain sequences were consistently detected.

Via MiXCR, TCRdb re-called the 5' RACE reads, giving one row per CDR3 protein. Of 110,000 or so distinct CDR3 sequences in the sample, 10% to 11% are singletons; the top ten hold less than 25%. Time point specified: blood at routine non-recurrence follow-up after resection. The CDR3 is 13 amino acids. Germline V gene data show CDR1 as SQVTM and CDR2 as ANQGSEA. V was cut by 5 bases and J by 5 bases, with 13 bases left in between. The chain is built from TRBV29-1 and TRBJ1-5; D possibly corresponds to TRBD1 (5 bases). The input for sequencing was PBMCs, taken at follow-up. The clonotype was recovered from a female donor with early-stage non-small cell lung cancer. CDR3 loop: CSVSGAADQPQHF. The CDR3 region has the DNA TGCAGCGTTAGCGGGGCCGCGGATCAGCCCCAGCATTTT.